Listed here is a single T cell receptor beta chain. Exposed enrollees encountered a COVID-19 case at some point within 2 weeks before study entry. V dropped 6 bases and J dropped 2 bases, with 18 bases sitting between them. This CDR3 spans 16 amino acids. The V gene's germline CDR1 is KGHSH and CDR2 LQKENI. Authors' analysis steps: The authors estimated nucleated cell counts from reference gene primer amplification. Only in-frame clones appear in the TCRdb table, and some are missing; sequencing was by immunoSEQ multiplex PCR. V and J calls and clone size are those listed in that table; D and trimming were worked out from the DNA. The sample holds roughly 200,000 clones; around nine tenths are singletons and the top ten take roughly 4%. This sample was included in a study of blood T cell repertoires in COVID-19. Study-wide background: Nucleic acid was either cDNA or gDNA, and it came from T cells, B-cell-depleted T cells, or PBMCs.

The TCR was taken from a woman aged 25 to 45 who had been exposed to COVID-19. V gene TRBV18 combines with J gene TRBJ2-3, with unresolved D. The sequencing sample was made of PBMCs or T cells enriched from blood (not recorded which). CDR3: CASSPQSLLATDTQYF. The CDR3 DNA reads as TGTGCCAGCTCCCCTCAATCCTTATTAGCCACAGATACGCAGTATTTT. Variable domain in full (rest from reference TRBV18 and TRBJ2-3): NAGVMQNPRHLVRRRGQEARLRCSPMKGHSHVYWYRQLPEEGLKFMVYLQKENIIDESGMPKERFSAEFPKEGPSILRIQQVVRGDSAAYFCASSPQSLLATDTQYFGPGTRLTVL.